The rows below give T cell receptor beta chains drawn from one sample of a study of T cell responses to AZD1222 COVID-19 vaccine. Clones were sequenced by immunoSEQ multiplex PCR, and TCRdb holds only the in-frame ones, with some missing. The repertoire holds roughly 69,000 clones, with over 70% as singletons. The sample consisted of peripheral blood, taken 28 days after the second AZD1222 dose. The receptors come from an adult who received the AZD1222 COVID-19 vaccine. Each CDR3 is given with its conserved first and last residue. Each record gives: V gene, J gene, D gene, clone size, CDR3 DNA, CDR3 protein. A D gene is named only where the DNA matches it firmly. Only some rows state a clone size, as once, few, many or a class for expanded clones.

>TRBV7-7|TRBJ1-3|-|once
TGTGCTAGCAGCCCAGGGACCCCATACGGAAACACCATATATTTT
CASSPGTPYGNTIYF
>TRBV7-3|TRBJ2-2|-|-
TGTGCCAGCAGCGCCACCGGAGGTACCGGGGAGCTGTTTTTT
CASSATGGTGELFF
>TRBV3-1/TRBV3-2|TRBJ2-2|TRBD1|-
TGTGCCAGCAGCCAAAGAGGGACAGTGTGGGCCGGGGAGCTGTTTTTT
CASSQRGTVWAGELFF
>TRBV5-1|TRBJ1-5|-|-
TGCGCCAGCAGCTTCGATAGCAATCAGCCCCAGCATTTT
CASSFDSNQPQHF
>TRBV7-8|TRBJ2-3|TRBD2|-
TGTGCCAGCAGCTTCGGAAGACTAGCGGGGTCAGATACGCAGTATTTT
CASSFGRLAGSDTQYF
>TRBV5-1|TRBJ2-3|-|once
TGCGCCAGCAGCTTAACAGGGTACACAGATACGCAGTATTTT
CASSLTGYTDTQYF
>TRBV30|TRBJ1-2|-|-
TGTGCCTGGAGTGTCCAGGGCCCCGCCTGGAGAGGCTACACCTTC
CAWSVQGPAWRGYTF
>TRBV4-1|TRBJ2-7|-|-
TGCGCCAGCAGCCAAGATAATTCGGGCGAGCAGTACTTC
CASSQDNSGEQYF
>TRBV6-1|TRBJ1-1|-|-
TGTGCCAGCAGTACAAGCTCTTACACTGAAGCTTTCTTT
CASSTSSYTEAFF
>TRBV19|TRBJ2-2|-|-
TGTGCCAGTAGTATAGTTGACAGCACCGGGGAGCTGTTTTTT
CASSIVDSTGELFF
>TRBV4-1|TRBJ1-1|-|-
TGCGCCAGCAGCCAAGGAGTGAGCCTTGAAGCTTTCTTT
CASSQGVSLEAFF
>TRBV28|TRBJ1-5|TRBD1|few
TGTGCCAGCAGTTTTTGGTTGTTCCAGGGGGCAGTCCGGGGCAATCAGCCCCAGCATTTT
CASSFWLFQGAVRGNQPQHF
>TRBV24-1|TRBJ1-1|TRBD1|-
TGTGCCACCAGTGATCCCGGGACAGGGAAAGCTTTCTTT
CATSDPGTGKAFF
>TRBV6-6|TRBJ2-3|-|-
TGTGCCAGCAGTTACCAACTAGGAGATACGCAGTATTTT
CASSYQLGDTQYF
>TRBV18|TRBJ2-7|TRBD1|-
TGTGCCAGCTCACCGGGACAGGGGAGGGACGAGCAGTACTTC
CASSPGQGRDEQYF
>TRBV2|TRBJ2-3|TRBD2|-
TGTGCCAGAACGACTAGCGGGATGAGCACAGATACGCAGTATTTT
CARTTSGMSTDTQYF
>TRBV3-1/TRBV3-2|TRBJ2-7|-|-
TGTGCCAGCAGCCCCCTTGGATCGTCGATCTACGAGCAGTACTTC
CASSPLGSSIYEQYF
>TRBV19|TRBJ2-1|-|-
TGTGCCAGTAGTATCGGCGGGGCTGTCGCCAATGAGCAGTTCTTC
CASSIGGAVANEQFF
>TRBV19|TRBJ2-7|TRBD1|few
TGTGCCAGTACCCAGACAGGGGTGAGCTACGAGCAGTACTTC
CASTQTGVSYEQYF
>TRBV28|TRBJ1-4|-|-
TGTGCCAGCAGTGGGCCCCAGGCGGAGGAAAAACTGTTTTTT
CASSGPQAEEKLFF
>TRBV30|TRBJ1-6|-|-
TGTGCCTGGAGCCCATCATCAAATTCACCCCTCCACTTT
CAWSPSSNSPLHF
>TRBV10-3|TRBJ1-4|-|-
TGTGCCATCAGTGAGTCGGAGACAGCCTATGAAAAACTGTTTTTT
CAISESETAYEKLFF
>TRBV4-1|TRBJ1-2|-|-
TGCGCCAGCAGCCAAGCTGTGACAACCGCTAACTATGGCTACACCTTC
CASSQAVTTANYGYTF
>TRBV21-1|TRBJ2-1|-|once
TGTGCCAGCGGGGAAACAGGGGGCAACACCTACAATGAGCAGTTCTTC
CASGETGGNTYNEQFF
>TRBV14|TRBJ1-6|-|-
TGTGCCAGCAGCCAGGGAGGCACCTATAATTCACCCCTCCACTTT
CASSQGGTYNSPLHF
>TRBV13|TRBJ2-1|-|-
TGTGCCAGCAGCCCCCGGGGGCGGGGGTACTACAATGAGCAGTTCTTC
CASSPRGRGYYNEQFF
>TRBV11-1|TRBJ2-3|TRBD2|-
TGTGCCAGCAGCTTAGTTCTAGCGGGGGGGCTGGATACGCAGTATTTT
CASSLVLAGGLDTQYF
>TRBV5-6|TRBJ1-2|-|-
TGTGCCAGCAGCTTGGAAGGGTACTATGGCTACACCTTC
CASSLEGYYGYTF
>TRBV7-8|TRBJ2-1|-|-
TGTGCCAGCAGCTTCATTTCTAGTTATAGTGAGCAGTTCTTC
CASSFISSYSEQFF
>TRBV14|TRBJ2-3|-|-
TGTGCCAGCAGCTTGACTAGTTTTGATACGCAGTATTTT
CASSLTSFDTQYF
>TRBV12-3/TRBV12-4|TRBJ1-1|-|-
TGTGCCAGCAACCCCCTGGGCACTGAAGCTTTCTTT
CASNPLGTEAFF
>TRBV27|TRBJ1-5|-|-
TGTGCCAGCAGTTGGGATCGACCGGGACCTTCCTCGGATCAGCCCCAGCATTTT
CASSWDRPGPSSDQPQHF
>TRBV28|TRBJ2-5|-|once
TGTGCCAGCAGTCCAGGGACCTTGTACCAAGAGACCCAGTACTTC
CASSPGTLYQETQYF
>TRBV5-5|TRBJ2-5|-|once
TGTGCCAGCAGCTTGGGGCAGACAAAAGAGACCCAGTACTTC
CASSLGQTKETQYF
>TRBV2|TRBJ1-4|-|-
TGTGCCAGCAGTGCTGGCGGGGGAACTAATGAAAAACTGTTTTTT
CASSAGGGTNEKLFF
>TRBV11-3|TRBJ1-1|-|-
TGTGCCAGCAGCTTAGGGGGGAGTGAAGACACTGAAGCTTTCTTT
CASSLGGSEDTEAFF
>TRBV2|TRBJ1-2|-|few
TGTGCCAGCAGCCCGGGACGCGGCCAAGTAGTTACCTTC
CASSPGRGQVVTF
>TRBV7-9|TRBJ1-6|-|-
TGTGCCAGCAGCTTAAACAGGGACTCACCCCTCCACTTT
CASSLNRDSPLHF
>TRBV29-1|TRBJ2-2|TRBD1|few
TGCAGCGCCCAGTGGGAACAGGGGAAGACCGGGGAGCTGTTTTTT
CSAQWEQGKTGELFF
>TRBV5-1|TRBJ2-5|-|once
TGCGCCAGTAAATGGGCCGAAGAGACCCAGTACTTC
CASKWAEETQYF
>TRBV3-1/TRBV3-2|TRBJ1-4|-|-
TGTGCCAGCAGCCAATCGGGGGCAAGAACTAATGAAAAACTGTTTTTT
CASSQSGARTNEKLFF
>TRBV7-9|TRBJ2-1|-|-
TGTGCCAGCAGCTTACCCAGGGTGACCAACTACAATGAGCAGTTCTTC
CASSLPRVTNYNEQFF
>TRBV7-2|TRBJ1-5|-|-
TGTGCCAGCAGCTTAACACTCTTGTATCAGCCCCAGCATTTT
CASSLTLLYQPQHF
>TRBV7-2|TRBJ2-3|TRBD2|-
TGTGCCAGCAGCTTAGTTCCCCTAGCGGGGGGGCGCCTTGTAGATACGCAGTATTTT
CASSLVPLAGGRLVDTQYF
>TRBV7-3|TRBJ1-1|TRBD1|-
TGTGCCAGCAGCTTATTGGGTACAGGGGCTGAAGCTTTCTTT
CASSLLGTGAEAFF
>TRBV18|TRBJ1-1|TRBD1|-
TGTGCCAGCTCACCTTGGGACAGATTGAACACTGAAGCTTTCTTT
CASSPWDRLNTEAFF
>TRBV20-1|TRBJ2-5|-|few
TGCAGTGCTAGTTATACAGGCGGAGGGGAGACCCAGTACTTC
CSASYTGGGETQYF
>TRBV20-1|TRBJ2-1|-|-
TGCAGTGCTAGCCTTTTGACTGAGCAGTTCTTC
CSASLLTEQFF
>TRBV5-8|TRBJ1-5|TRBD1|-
TGTGCCAGCAGCTCCACAGGGGTTGCCCAGCCCCAGCATTTT
CASSSTGVAQPQHF
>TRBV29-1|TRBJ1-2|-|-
TGCAGCGTTGAAGATCGGGCCTACACCTTC
CSVEDRAYTF
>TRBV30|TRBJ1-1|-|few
TGTGCCTGGAGTACGACCGGGGGAGCTGAAGCTTTCTTT
CAWSTTGGAEAFF
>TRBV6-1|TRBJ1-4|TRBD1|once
TGTGCCAGCAGTGAGGACAGGCGAGTAGAAAAACTGTTTTTT
CASSEDRRVEKLFF
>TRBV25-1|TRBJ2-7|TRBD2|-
TGTGCCAGCAGTGGAACCCCAGCGGGGGGGGACGAGCAGTACTTC
CASSGTPAGGDEQYF
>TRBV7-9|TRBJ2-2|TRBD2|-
TGTGCCAGCAGCCTCACTAGCGGGGGGCTGCCCGGGGAGCTGTTTTTT
CASSLTSGGLPGELFF
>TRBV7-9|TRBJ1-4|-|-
TGTGCCAGCAGCCCGGGGACGAGTGGGGCGGAAAAACTGTTTTTT
CASSPGTSGAEKLFF